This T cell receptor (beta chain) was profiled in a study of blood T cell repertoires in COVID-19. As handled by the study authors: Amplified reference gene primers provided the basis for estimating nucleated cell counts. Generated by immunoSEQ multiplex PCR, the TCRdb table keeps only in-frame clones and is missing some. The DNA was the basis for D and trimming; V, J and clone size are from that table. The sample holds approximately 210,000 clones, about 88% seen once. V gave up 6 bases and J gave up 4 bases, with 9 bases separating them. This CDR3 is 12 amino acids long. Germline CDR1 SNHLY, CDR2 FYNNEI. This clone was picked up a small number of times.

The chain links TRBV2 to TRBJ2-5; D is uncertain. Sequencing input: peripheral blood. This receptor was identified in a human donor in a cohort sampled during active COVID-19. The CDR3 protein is CASSLSRETQYF. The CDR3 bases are TGTGCCAGCAGCCTAAGTAGAGAGACCCAGTACTTC. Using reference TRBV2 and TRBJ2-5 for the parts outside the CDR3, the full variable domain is EPEVTQTPSHQVTQMGQEVILRCVPISNHLYFYWYRQILGQKVEFLVSFYNNEISEKSEIFDDQFSVERPDGSNFTLKIRSTKLEDSAMYFCASSLSRETQYFGPGTRLLVL.